These T cell receptor beta chains were read from a single sample in a study of blood T cells in healthy people across ages. TCRdb reprocessed the 5' RACE reads with MiXCR, giving one entry per CDR3 protein. Of about 930,000 distinct CDR3 sequences listed, approximately 32% were seen once; the top ten hold roughly 10%. The same sample was also studied in work on T cells of mothers and their children.

The sequenced sample was blood. Receptor source: a woman aged 40 to 55 in good health. CDR3s leave out the opening cysteine and the closing phenylalanine or tryptophan. Each record gives: CDR3 protein, J gene, clone size, V gene. Only part of the rows carry a size: once, few, many, or a class if the clone is expanded.

CDR3aa: SADPGNTYYNEQF; j_gene: TRBJ2-1; abundance: many; v_gene: TRBV20-1
CDR3aa: ASSIGRGYHEQF; j_gene: TRBJ2-1; abundance: NA; v_gene: TRBV19
CDR3aa: ASSFPGRDTQY; j_gene: TRBJ2-3; abundance: NA; v_gene: TRBV7-2
CDR3aa: ASSLEGGGLLMGSYEQY; j_gene: TRBJ2-7; abundance: NA; v_gene: TRBV7-2
CDR3aa: SARRRGFTTQY; j_gene: TRBJ2-3; abundance: few; v_gene: TRBV20-1
CDR3aa: SVPIVGGTDTQY; j_gene: TRBJ2-3; abundance: NA; v_gene: TRBV29-1
CDR3aa: ASSPAGSGNIQY; j_gene: TRBJ2-4; abundance: NA; v_gene: TRBV5-1
CDR3aa: ASSKGQGGYGYT; j_gene: TRBJ1-2; abundance: few; v_gene: TRBV19
CDR3aa: ASSHRRAALYGTGELF; j_gene: TRBJ2-2; abundance: NA; v_gene: TRBV4-1
CDR3aa: ASRTGTGNYNEQF; j_gene: TRBJ2-1; abundance: few; v_gene: TRBV12-3/TRBV12-4
CDR3aa: ASSMKGMADAQY; j_gene: TRBJ2-3; abundance: NA; v_gene: TRBV12-3/TRBV12-4
CDR3aa: ASSRGKGGDLNTEAF; j_gene: TRBJ1-1; abundance: many; v_gene: TRBV4-2
CDR3aa: ASSLVETPRGAQY; j_gene: TRBJ2-5; abundance: NA; v_gene: TRBV7-9
CDR3aa: ASSLGLEGPETQY; j_gene: TRBJ2-5; abundance: few; v_gene: TRBV27
CDR3aa: ASSLEVTAGKVLSSYEQY; j_gene: TRBJ2-7; abundance: once; v_gene: TRBV5-1
CDR3aa: SASGGNGYT; j_gene: TRBJ1-2; abundance: NA; v_gene: TRBV29-1
CDR3aa: ASSRRTRTGREETQY; j_gene: TRBJ2-5; abundance: NA; v_gene: TRBV5-1
CDR3aa: ASSEWDTSEQY; j_gene: TRBJ2-7; abundance: few; v_gene: TRBV6-1
CDR3aa: ASNLAGPSEREQY; j_gene: TRBJ2-7; abundance: NA; v_gene: TRBV5-4
CDR3aa: ASSYAPELAGAYNEQF; j_gene: TRBJ2-1; abundance: NA; v_gene: TRBV5-1
CDR3aa: SASALDRESYEQY; j_gene: TRBJ2-7; abundance: many; v_gene: TRBV20-1
CDR3aa: ASESTGGHDEQY; j_gene: NA; abundance: NA; v_gene: TRBV2
CDR3aa: ASSDRTSYNEQF; j_gene: TRBJ2-1; abundance: many; v_gene: TRBV7-9
CDR3aa: ASSWTTGVGQPQH; j_gene: TRBJ1-5; abundance: NA; v_gene: TRBV5-5
CDR3aa: SAREGGSLYEQY; j_gene: TRBJ2-7; abundance: NA; v_gene: TRBV20-1
CDR3aa: ASSNPGPAHGELF; j_gene: TRBJ2-2; abundance: few; v_gene: TRBV7-9
CDR3aa: ASAPSRDSLFQF; j_gene: TRBJ2-1; abundance: few; v_gene: TRBV6-2/TRBV6-3
CDR3aa: SARAGGRWAETQY; j_gene: NA; abundance: NA; v_gene: TRBV20-1
CDR3aa: ASSALQRGGELF; j_gene: TRBJ2-2; abundance: NA; v_gene: TRBV28
CDR3aa: ASSLRKGDSSYEQY; j_gene: TRBJ2-7; abundance: NA; v_gene: TRBV7-9
CDR3aa: ASRSLAGSYNEQY; j_gene: NA; abundance: NA; v_gene: TRBV11-2
CDR3aa: ASSARQGRGEQF; j_gene: TRBJ2-1; abundance: many; v_gene: TRBV27
CDR3aa: ASSRGVDVYEQY; j_gene: TRBJ2-7; abundance: NA; v_gene: TRBV7-8
CDR3aa: ASSYQPGQENSPLH; j_gene: TRBJ1-6; abundance: few; v_gene: TRBV6-5
CDR3aa: ASSRPPGTQY; j_gene: TRBJ2-5; abundance: once; v_gene: TRBV7-2
CDR3aa: ASSQDTTVNYGYT; j_gene: TRBJ1-2; abundance: few; v_gene: TRBV4-1
CDR3aa: ASSLNRANGYT; j_gene: TRBJ1-2; abundance: NA; v_gene: TRBV12-3/TRBV12-4
CDR3aa: ASSLTVREWQETQY; j_gene: NA; abundance: few; v_gene: TRBV7-2
CDR3aa: ASSPLGQANTEAF; j_gene: TRBJ1-1; abundance: NA; v_gene: TRBV27
CDR3aa: ASSSRTGLKAQY; j_gene: TRBJ2-7; abundance: many; v_gene: TRBV7-9